This TCR beta chain was obtained from a study of blood T cell repertoires in COVID-19. Whole-study context: Samples taken during acute and convalescent COVID-19 were collected in the United States, Italy and Spain. Nucleic acid was either cDNA or gDNA, and it came from T cells, B-cell-depleted T cells, or PBMCs.

Original methodology: Nucleated cell counts were estimated from reference gene primer amplification. The assay was immunoSEQ multiplex PCR, and TCRdb's table has in-frame clones only and misses some. V, J and clone size are those of that table, while D and trimming were read from the DNA. The data show 55,000 to 70,000 clones, around 90% seen once. Germline V lookup: CDR1 SGHTS, CDR2 YDEGEE. V shed 3 bases and J 4 bases; nucleotides not matched to a gene: 6. This CDR3 has 14 residues. This TCR was sampled from a woman between 18 and 29 years old with acute or convalescent COVID-19. V gene TRBV5-8 combines with J gene TRBJ2-7; the match to TRBD1 covers 8 bases. The sample taken for sequencing was peripheral blood. CDR3 sequence (DNA): TGTGCCAGCAGCTCCGGGACAGGAGAATACGAGCAGTACTTC. Amino acid sequence: CASSSGTGEYEQYF. The full variable domain, rest sourced from reference TRBV5-8 and TRBJ2-7, is EAGVTQSPTHLIKTRGQQATLRCSPISGHTSVYWYQQALGLGLQFLLWYDEGEERNRGNFPPRFSGRQFPNYSSELNVNALELEDSALYLCASSSGTGEYEQYFGPGTRLTVT.